Sequencing of this T cell receptor (beta chain) was carried out in a study of shared clonotypes between healthy human individuals. Study background: A donor's plate count was three for CD4 naive and three for CD4 memory; CD8 naive had two and CD8 memory one.

Splitting the CD4+ cells yielded a CD45RA+ naive subset and a CD45RA-negative memory subset. Findings and caveats of the study: Clonotype sharing across several donors was observed for roughly 5% of naive CD4 clonotypes.

The germline V gene has CDR1 SGHRS and CDR2 YFSETQ. The V and J ends lost 5 bases and 4 bases, in that order; junction bases with no gene match: 9. The CDR3 contains 15 residues. Concerning this clone: The antigen is undetermined.

Sequenced by immunoSEQ multiplex PCR; TCRdb stores in-frame clones only, minus some. Among 2,500,000 or so clones listed, roughly 90% were seen once. The source of this sequence is a man between 18 and 35 years old in good health. Some clones in this sample may be carry-over from other donors' samples. The sample was naive CD4+ T cells from PBMCs. This sample's subset: CD45RA+ positively selected. This chain connects TRBV5-1 to TRBJ2-7, with 10 bases identical to TRBD2. The CDR3 is CASRTAGLAAYEQYF. The CDR3 DNA reads TGCGCCAGCAGGACTGCCGGACTAGCGGCTTACGAGCAGTACTTC.